Each of the 4 T cell receptor beta chains below was sequenced from the same sample in a study of T cell responses to AZD1222 COVID-19 vaccine. Libraries were prepared by immunoSEQ multiplex PCR; TCRdb keeps only in-frame clonotypes and omits some of them. The sample lists about 160,000 clones, 94% occurring once. The specimen comprised peripheral blood, sampled 28 days after the second AZD1222 dose. The receptors originated from an adult who received the AZD1222 COVID-19 vaccine.

The gene calls are TRBV5-1 and TRBJ2-2; TRBD1 matches 10 bases. This CDR3 has 16 residues. Trimming removed 2 bases from V and 6 bases from J; junction bases left unmatched: 7. Germline V gene sequence: CDR1 SGHRS, CDR2 YFSETQ. Here the CDR3 reads CASSFPRDRGAGELFF. The CDR3 DNA follows: TGCGCCAGCAGCTTCCCCCGGGACAGGGGAGCCGGGGAGCTGTTTTTT.

This chain joins TRBV21-1 and TRBJ1-5; the DNA was not compared with TRBD1, the D call given in the table. TRBV21-1 is assigned pseudogene status. The CDR3 totals 15 residues. The CDR3 nucleotides read TGTGCCAGCAGCAAAATGTTGACAGGGATTCAGCCCCAGCATTTT. It translates to CASSKMLTGIQPQHF.

This chain connects TRBV29-1 to TRBJ2-7; no reliable D call. Germline V gene data show CDR1 as SQVTM and CDR2 as ANQGSEA. The CDR3 covers 12 residues. Trimming cost V 3 bases and J 4 bases, with 10 bases left between them. The CDR3, as DNA: TGCAGCGTTGAGACTGCTAGATACGAGCAGTACTTC. Residues: CSVETARYEQYF.

The gene calls are TRBV9 and TRBJ2-7; TRBD2 aligns across 8 bases. Trimming at V came to 0 bases and at J to 4 bases, leaving 6 bases not matched to a gene. Germline lookup yields CDR1 SGDLS and CDR2 YYNGEE. The CDR3 has 15 residues. The DNA of the CDR3 is TGTGCCAGCAGCGTAGAGGCGGGAGGAGGGTACGAGCAGTACTTC. Its translation: CASSVEAGGGYEQYF.